The 32 T cell receptor beta chains below come from one sample, sequenced in a study of blood T cell repertoires in COVID-19. This table comes from immunoSEQ multiplex PCR, and its TCRdb copy is limited to in-frame clones, with some not included. The profile shows 60,000 to 85,000 clones, 70% to 90% of them singletons. Material for sequencing was peripheral blood. All receptors derive from a man aged 50 to 59 with active COVID-19.

This chain uses TRBV18 with TRBJ2-6; possibly TRBD2 for D (5 bases). Trimming shortened V by 0 bases and J by 0 bases, and 12 bases separated the two germline ends. The CDR3 loop spans 18 amino acids. Germline V gene data show CDR1 as KGHSH and CDR2 as LQKENI. As DNA, the CDR3 is TGTGCCAGCTCACCACCGGTAGGCGGGCTCTCTGGGGCCAACGTCCTGACTTTC. Translating it yields CASSPPVGGLSGANVLTF.

The chain is built from TRBV7-6 and TRBJ2-5, with D uncertain. Between the trimmed V and J ends, which lost 1 base and 4 bases, there was a span of 13 bases. Germline V CDR1 and CDR2: SGHVS, FNYEAQ. The CDR3 has 15 amino acids. The CDR3 loop reads CASSLVGGEVETQYF. In nucleotides, the CDR3 is TGTGCCAGCAGCTTAGTAGGCGGTGAGGTAGAGACCCAGTACTTC. Supplemented by reference TRBV7-6 and TRBJ2-5, the full variable domain reads GAGVSQSPRYKVTKRGQDVALRCDPISGHVSLYWYRQALGQGPEFLTYFNYEAQQDKSGLPNDRFSAERPEGSISTLTIQRTEQRDSAMYRCASSLVGGEVETQYFGPGTRLLVL.

This clone was observed a single time. The V gene is TRBV2, the J gene TRBJ2-7; 8 nucleotides align to TRBD1. Unmatched junction bases numbered 7, after V lost 6 bases and J lost 0 bases. The germline CDR1 and CDR2 sequences are SNHLY and FYNNEI. This CDR3 contains 15 residues. CDR3 in amino acids: CASSDNGQGSYEQYF. Here the CDR3 DNA reads TGTGCCAGCAGCGACAATGGACAGGGCTCCTACGAGCAGTACTTC.

The V call is TRBV18, the J call TRBJ2-5; unclear D gene. The germline CDR1 and CDR2 sequences are KGHSH and LQKENI. This CDR3 comprises 13 residues. Trimming removed 3 bases at V and 5 bases at J, with 10 bases between. The CDR3 sequence: CASSPYASETQYF. The CDR3 region has the DNA TGTGCCAGCTCACCCTACGCCTCTGAGACCCAGTACTTC.

The genes are TRBV27 and TRBJ2-3; 7 bases agree with TRBD2. The V gene end was trimmed by 6 bases and the J gene end by 2 bases; junction bases not matched to a gene: 8. Germline CDR1 MNHEY, CDR2 SMNVEV (reference sequence). The CDR3 contains 15 residues. This CDR3 is CASSRGDYDTDTQYF. In DNA form, the CDR3 reads TGTGCCAGCAGCCGAGGGGACTACGACACAGATACGCAGTATTTT.

The chain employs TRBV7-9 and TRBJ2-7; 8 bases line up with TRBD2. Germline CDR1 reads SEHNR; CDR2 reads FQNEAQ (reference sequence). J was trimmed by 5 bases and V by 6 bases; bases with no gene match: 15. The CDR3 extends over 16 amino acids. The CDR3 DNA reads as TGTGCCAGCAGTTCTTACCCGAGACTAGCGTCCCACGAGCAGTACTTC. Residues: CASSSYPRLASHEQYF.

The rearrangement joins TRBV10-3 to TRBJ1-5, with 9 bases lining up with TRBD1. The CDR3 consists of 14 residues. After removal of 6 bases from V and 5 bases from J, the junction contained 5 bases not matched to a gene. From germline, CDR1 is ENHRY and CDR2 SYGVKD. In nucleotides, the CDR3 is TGTGCCATCAGGGGACAGGGAGGGGATCAGCCCCAGCATTTT. This translates into CAIRGQGGDQPQHF.

This CDR3 is CASSRQGPGNTIYF. CDR3 bases: TGTGCCAGCAGTCGACAGGGCCCTGGAAACACCATATATTTT. The chain has TRBV9 and TRBJ1-3, with 7 bases matching TRBD1. Germline values: CDR1 SGDLS, CDR2 YYNGEE. The CDR3 runs to 14 residues. Unmatched junction bases numbered 4, after V lost 5 bases and J lost 2 bases.

The chain has TRBV4-3 and TRBJ2-7; D unresolved. The germline CDR1 and CDR2 sequences are LGHNA and YSLEER. The V end was cut by 0 bases, the J end by 5 bases, with 11 bases between. The CDR3 is 14 amino acids. CDR3 in DNA: TGCGCCAGCAGCCAAGAGAAACAGCTCCACGAGCAGTACTTC. Protein: CASSQEKQLHEQYF.

The V and J genes are TRBV19 and TRBJ2-5; 8 nucleotides match TRBD2. Germline V lookup: CDR1 LNHDA, CDR2 SQIVND (reference sequence). The CDR3 length is 18 residues. V gave up 1 base and J gave up 5 bases; unmatched junction bases: 15. In DNA, the CDR3 is TGTGCCAGTAGTATAGGAGGGGAGACGCCTAGCGGGTTCGAGACCCAGTACTTC. Translating it yields CASSIGGETPSGFETQYF.

The chain's CDR3 is CASSTNWQGETDTQYF. The CDR3 DNA sequence: TGTGCCAGCTCCACGAATTGGCAGGGGGAAACAGATACGCAGTATTTT. The chain uses TRBV18 and TRBJ2-3; 7 nucleotides agree with TRBD1. The trim removed 6 bases at V and 3 bases at J, leaving 12 bases unmatched. Germline CDR1 KGHSH, CDR2 LQKENI. This CDR3 is built from 16 residues.

CDR3 sequence (DNA): TGTGCCTGGAGACCTGGGGGACAGGGGTGGACTGAAGCTTTCTTT. Its protein product is CAWRPGGQGWTEAFF. The V and J genes are TRBV30 and TRBJ1-1, with 10 bases matching TRBD1. The CDR3 contains 15 residues. After removal of 3 bases from V and 5 bases from J, the junction contained 9 bases not matched to a gene. The germline CDR1 and CDR2 sequences are GTSNPN and SVGIG (reference sequence).

The rearrangement links TRBV12-3 or TRBV12-4 to TRBJ1-1; D is ambiguous. With 3 bases removed from V and 4 bases from J, the gap between germline ends came to 6 bases. The CDR3 runs to 12 residues. In DNA form, the CDR3 reads TGTGCCAGCAGTTTTTTTAGCACTGAAGCTTTCTTT. Protein sequence: CASSFFSTEAFF.

V gene TRBV29-1 combines with J gene TRBJ2-3, with TRBD2 as a possible D gene (5 bases). Per the germline V gene, CDR1 is SQVTM and CDR2 is ANQGSEA. The V gene lost 6 bases and the J gene lost 4 bases, with 17 bases spanning the gap. The CDR3 runs 14 residues. CDR3 in DNA: TGCAGCGTGAGAGCGGACTTGGCGGCAGATACGCAGTATTTT. This translates into CSVRADLAADTQYF.

This chain joins TRBV14 and TRBJ2-3; possibly TRBD2 for D (5 bases). The germline V and J ends were trimmed by 2 bases and 0 bases, with 12 bases remaining between them. This CDR3 has 16 residues. Germline assignment: CDR1 SGHDN and CDR2 FVKESK. CDR3 bases: TGTGCCAGCAGCCAAACTGTACGGGGTAGCACAGATACGCAGTATTTT. It yields the protein CASSQTVRGSTDTQYF.

This chain connects TRBV7-2 to TRBJ2-2; 8 positions agree with TRBD1. CDR3 length: 16 residues. The V segment lost 5 bases and the J segment 4 bases; nucleotides outside the gene matches: 9. Per the germline V gene, CDR1 is SGHTA and CDR2 is FQGNSA. The CDR3 is CASSVGQGSFTGELFF. The CDR3 DNA reads TGTGCCAGCAGCGTCGGACAGGGCAGTTTCACCGGGGAGCTGTTTTTT.

J is TRBJ1-1 and V is TRBV7-2, with D possibly being TRBD1 (5 bases). The germline V gene encodes CDR1 SGHTA and CDR2 FQGNSA. The V and J ends lost 2 bases and 5 bases respectively, with 12 bases between them. The CDR3 spans 14 residues. CDR3 in DNA: TGTGCCAGCAGCTTAAGGGGAACCAAGACTGAAGCTTTCTTT. Translated, it gives CASSLRGTKTEAFF.

The rearrangement joins TRBV5-1 to TRBJ1-1; possibly TRBD1 for D (5 bases). The CDR3 has 15 residues. In germline, CDR1 is SGHRS, CDR2 YFSETQ. V was shortened by 2 bases and J by 1 base, with 12 bases between the two germline ends. CDR3 coding DNA: TGCGCCAGCAGCTTTATGGGCACAGGGAACACTGAAGCTTTCTTT. It codes for CASSFMGTGNTEAFF.

This clone is labeled as medium-sized (0.01 to 0.1%). The chain links TRBV3-1 (or the pseudogene TRBV3-2) to TRBJ2-7; TRBD2 aligns across 9 bases. This CDR3 has 13 residues. Germline-derived CDR1 and CDR2 are LGHDT and YNNKEL (reference sequence). V shed 7 bases, J shed 5 bases, and the junction held 6 bases outside the gene matches. Here the CDR3 reads CASIGGRADEQYF. The CDR3 DNA reads TGTGCCAGCATAGGCGGGAGGGCGGACGAGCAGTACTTC.

The chain recombines TRBV5-5 with TRBJ1-2; a weak D match, TRBD1 (5 bases). Deletions cut 4 bases from V and 4 bases from J, with 14 bases between. This CDR3 has 14 amino acids. Germline-derived CDR1 and CDR2 are SGHKS and YYEKEE (reference sequence). The CDR3 loop reads CASSQGFFSYGYTF. The CDR3, as DNA: TGTGCCAGCAGCCAGGGTTTTTTTAGCTATGGCTACACCTTC.

The genes are TRBV24-1 and TRBJ2-2; 14 bases match TRBD2. Germline V gives CDR1 KGHDR, CDR2 SFDVKD. V dropped 4 bases and J dropped 6; count of bases not matched to a gene: 9. The CDR3 is 18 amino acids. Here the CDR3 reads CATSDPTSGGGKPGELFF. The CDR3 DNA reads as TGTGCCACCAGTGACCCGACTAGCGGGGGGGGCAAGCCCGGGGAGCTGTTTTTT.

V and J are TRBV2 and TRBJ2-7; 11 bases match TRBD2. From germline, CDR1 is SNHLY and CDR2 FYNNEI. J was trimmed by 3 bases and V by 7 bases; bases with no gene match: 8. The CDR3 spans 15 residues. CDR3 DNA sequence: TGTGCCAGCACCACCCCGGGGACTAGCGGCTACGAGCAGTACTTC. Its translation: CASTTPGTSGYEQYF.

The chain recombines TRBV12-5 with TRBJ2-7; the D gene is possibly TRBD2 (6 bases). The V end lost 6 bases, the J end lost 1 base, and 13 bases lay between the germline ends. Germline V lookup: CDR1 LGHNT, CDR2 FRNRAP. The CDR3 loop spans 14 amino acids. The CDR3 here is CASGPGGGSYEQYF. The CDR3 nucleotides are TGTGCTAGTGGCCCGGGTGGGGGGTCCTACGAGCAGTACTTC.

The chain has TRBV3-1 (or the pseudogene TRBV3-2) and TRBJ2-5; 7 bases agree with TRBD2. After removal of 2 bases from V and 5 bases from J, the junction contained 11 bases not matched to a gene. The germline gives CDR1 LGHDT, CDR2 YNNKEL (reference sequence). CDR3 size: 16 residues. The CDR3 here is CASSQSGEGRRETQYF. The CDR3 DNA reads TGTGCCAGCAGCCAATCCGGGGAGGGGCGCCGGGAGACCCAGTACTTC.

This clone has just one count. The chain combines TRBV25-1 with TRBJ2-4; TRBD1 matches 7 bases. Germline V gene data show CDR1 as MGHDK and CDR2 as SYGVNS. The CDR3 has 14 residues. Unmatched junction bases numbered 8, after V lost 4 bases and J lost 8 bases. The CDR3 spells CASSGGTALDIQYF. CDR3 bases: TGTGCCAGCAGTGGTGGGACAGCTTTGGACATTCAGTACTTC.

This clone occurred once. This rearrangement joins TRBV19 to TRBJ2-7; D might be TRBD1 (6 bases). Germline CDR1 reads LNHDA; CDR2 reads SQIVND (reference sequence). V was clipped by 3 bases and J by 5 bases, with 14 bases between them. The CDR3 is 14 residues long. In DNA, the CDR3 is TGTGCCAGTAGTATCCCTTACAGGGTGCACGAGCAGTACTTC. It yields the protein CASSIPYRVHEQYF.

The genes are TRBV9 and TRBJ1-6; no reliable D call. The V gene's germline CDR1 is SGDLS and CDR2 YYNGEE. V lost 0 bases, J lost 7 bases, and 11 bases lay in between. The length of the CDR3 is 15 residues. CDR3 region: CASSVETEKNSPLHF. The CDR3 DNA sequence: TGTGCCAGCAGCGTAGAAACAGAAAAAAATTCACCCCTCCACTTT.

V usage is TRBV12-2 and J usage is TRBJ1-6; the table's D gene call, TRBD1, was not cross checked with the DNA. TRBV12-2 is assigned pseudogene status. CDR3 size: 13 residues. CDR3: CASRSPGNSPLHF. CDR3 nucleotides: TGTGCAAGTCGCTCTCCAGGGAATTCACCCCTCCACTTT.

This chain links TRBV18 with TRBJ2-3; TRBD2 is a possible D gene (6 bases). V lost 4 bases to trimming and J lost 1 base, with 12 bases between them. CDR1 and CDR2 from the germline V gene are KGHSH and LQKENI. The CDR3 totals 15 residues. CDR3 nucleotide sequence: TGTGCCAGCTCACGCCCGGGAGAGGGCACAGATACGCAGTATTTT. As protein: CASSRPGEGTDTQYF. Full variable domain (rest looked up from reference TRBV18 and TRBJ2-3): NAGVMQNPRHLVRRRGQEARLRCSPMKGHSHVYWYRQLPEEGLKFMVYLQKENIIDESGMPKERFSAEFPKEGPSILRIQQVVRGDSAAYFCASSRPGEGTDTQYFGPGTRLTVL.

The chain carries TRBV5-1 and TRBJ2-7; 9 nucleotides match TRBD1. The CDR3 length is 17 residues. After removal of 2 bases from V and 2 bases from J, the junction contained 11 bases not matched to a gene. Per the germline V gene, CDR1 is SGHRS and CDR2 is YFSETQ. The CDR3 DNA reads as TGCGCCAGCAGCTTAGGCCCCACCGGGACAGGGCCCTACGAGCAGTACTTC. It translates to CASSLGPTGTGPYEQYF.

The V and J genes are TRBV19 and TRBJ2-3, with D uncertain. This CDR3 has 13 residues. Per the germline V gene, CDR1 is LNHDA and CDR2 is SQIVND (reference sequence). Trimming took 4 bases from V and 6 from J, leaving 11 bases between them. The CDR3 loop reads CASSTTEADTQYF. The CDR3 DNA reads as TGTGCCAGTAGTACCACCGAGGCGGATACGCAGTATTTT.

The chain recombines TRBV11-3 with TRBJ2-7; 7 nucleotides line up with TRBD1. CDR1 is SGHNT and CDR2 is YENEEA in the germline V gene. This CDR3 has 15 residues. J gave up 5 bases and V 1 base, and 8 bases lay outside the gene matches. CDR3 loop: CASSLGDETGNEQYF. CDR3 nucleotides: TGTGCCAGCAGCTTAGGCGACGAGACAGGGAACGAGCAGTACTTC.